This T cell receptor (beta chain) was captured in a study of post-analysis software for immune sequencing data. Findings and caveats of the study: Controls had lower frequencies than patients of a few TRBV segments, which included TRBV5-6, TRBV5-1 and TRBV20-1. Controls' normalized Chao1 diversity significantly exceeded that of multiple sclerosis patients.

To note about this clonotype: Its matching antigen is unknown.

The TCR beta cDNA libraries carried unique molecular identifiers. TCRdb re-called the PCR reads with MiXCR, one entry per CDR3 protein. The sample yields around 700,000 distinct CDR3 sequences, 55% to 60% seen once. Trimming left V 2 bases short and J 5 bases short, with 13 bases between. In germline, CDR1 is SGHVS, CDR2 FNYEAQ. The CDR3 is made up of 14 amino acids. The sequencing input was blood. The sequence derives from a girl aged 2 to 9 with multiple sclerosis. The chain links TRBV7-6 to TRBJ2-7; possibly TRBD2 for D (7 bases). CDR3 in DNA: TGTGCCAGCAGCTTATTGGCGGGGGACAACGAGCAGTACTTC. This encodes CASSLLAGDNEQYF.